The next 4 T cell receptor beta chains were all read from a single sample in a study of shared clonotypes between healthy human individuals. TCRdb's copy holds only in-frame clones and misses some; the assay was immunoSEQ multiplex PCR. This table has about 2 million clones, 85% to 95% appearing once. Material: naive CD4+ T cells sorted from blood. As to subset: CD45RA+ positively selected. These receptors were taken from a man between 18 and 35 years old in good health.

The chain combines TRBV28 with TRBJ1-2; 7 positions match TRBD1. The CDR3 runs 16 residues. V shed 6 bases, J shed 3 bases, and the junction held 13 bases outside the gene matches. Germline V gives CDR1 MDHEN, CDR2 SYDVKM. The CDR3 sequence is CASRTRQGWFDYGYTF. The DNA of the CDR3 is TGTGCCAGCAGGACGCGACAGGGTTGGTTCGACTATGGCTACACCTTC.

The CDR3 protein is CASIFDRQETQYF. The CDR3 bases are TGTGCCAGCATTTTCGACAGGCAAGAGACCCAGTACTTC. This chain joins TRBV2 and TRBJ2-5; D is perhaps TRBD1 (6 bases). The CDR3 spans 13 residues. In germline, CDR1 is SNHLY, CDR2 FYNNEI. Trimming pared 7 bases from V and 2 bases from J, leaving 11 bases between. Drawing the rest from reference TRBV2 and TRBJ2-5, the complete variable domain is EPEVTQTPSHQVTQMGQEVILRCVPISNHLYFYWYRQILGQKVEFLVSFYNNEISEKSEIFDDQFSVERPDGSNFTLKIRSTKLEDSAMYFCASIFDRQETQYFGPGTRLLVL.

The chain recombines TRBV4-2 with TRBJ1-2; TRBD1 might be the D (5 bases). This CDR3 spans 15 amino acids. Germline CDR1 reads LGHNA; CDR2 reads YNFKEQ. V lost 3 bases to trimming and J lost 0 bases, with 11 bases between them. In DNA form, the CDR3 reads TGTGCCAGCAGCCAGTCGGGGGTCACTAACTATGGCTACACCTTC. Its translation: CASSQSGVTNYGYTF.

CDR3 loop: CASSIGGTYEQYF. CDR3 sequence (DNA): TGTGCCAGTAGTATCGGCGGGACTTACGAGCAGTACTTC. The gene calls are TRBV19 and TRBJ2-7; D perhaps matches TRBD2 (6 bases). V was pared by 3 bases and J by 4 bases, with 10 bases between. The CDR3 sequence is 13 residues long. Germline assignment: CDR1 LNHDA and CDR2 SQIVND (reference sequence).